Below, 3 T cell receptor beta chains from the same sample are listed, as sequenced in a study of blood T cell repertoires in COVID-19. Sequenced by immunoSEQ multiplex PCR; TCRdb stores in-frame clones only, minus some. The table records about 190,000 clones, about 85% of them present only once. Sequencing was performed on peripheral blood. These receptors originate from a human donor in a cohort sampled during active COVID-19.

V usage is TRBV20-1 and J usage is TRBJ1-5; D remains unclear. The germline V gene has CDR1 DFQATT and CDR2 SNEGSKA (reference sequence). This CDR3 is 12 amino acids long. V lost 3 bases and J 2 bases, leaving 5 bases between the germline ends. The CDR3 sequence: CSASTGNQPQHF. DNA for the CDR3: TGCAGTGCTAGTACAGGCAATCAGCCCCAGCATTTT.

The genes are TRBV2 and TRBJ1-2; TRBD1 aligns across 8 bases. The CDR3 extends over 14 amino acids. The junction had 10 bases not matched to a gene; V was cut back by 7 bases and J by 6 bases. Germline V lookup: CDR1 SNHLY, CDR2 FYNNEI. The CDR3 nucleotides read TGTGCCAGCACTGAGGGACAGGCTCTGGATGGCTACACCTTC. It is translated as CASTEGQALDGYTF.

The chain has TRBV18 and TRBJ2-1; TRBD2 agrees at 13 bases. This CDR3 region has 15 residues. Trimming at V came to 5 bases and at J to 4 bases, leaving 2 bases not matched to a gene. Germline assignment: CDR1 KGHSH and CDR2 LQKENI. CDR3 protein: CASSGTSGKYNEQFF. The CDR3 DNA follows: TGTGCCAGCTCAGGGACTAGCGGGAAATACAATGAGCAGTTCTTC.